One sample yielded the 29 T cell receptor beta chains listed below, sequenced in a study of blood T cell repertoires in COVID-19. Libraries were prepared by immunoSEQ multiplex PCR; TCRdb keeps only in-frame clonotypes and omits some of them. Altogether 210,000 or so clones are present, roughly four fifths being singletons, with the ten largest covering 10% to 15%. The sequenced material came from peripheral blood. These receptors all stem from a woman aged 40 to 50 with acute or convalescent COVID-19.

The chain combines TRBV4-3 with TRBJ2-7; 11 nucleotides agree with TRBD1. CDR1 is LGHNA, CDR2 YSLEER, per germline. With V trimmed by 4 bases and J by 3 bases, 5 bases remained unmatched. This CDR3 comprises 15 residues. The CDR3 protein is CASSPGQGAYYEQYF. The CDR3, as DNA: TGCGCCAGCAGCCCTGGACAGGGGGCGTACTACGAGCAGTACTTC.

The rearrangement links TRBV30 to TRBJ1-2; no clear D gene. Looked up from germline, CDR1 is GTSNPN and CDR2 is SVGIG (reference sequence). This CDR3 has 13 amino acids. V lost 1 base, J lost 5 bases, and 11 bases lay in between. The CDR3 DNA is TGTGCCTGGAGTGCGCGGACTGATTATGGCTACACCTTC. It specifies CAWSARTDYGYTF.

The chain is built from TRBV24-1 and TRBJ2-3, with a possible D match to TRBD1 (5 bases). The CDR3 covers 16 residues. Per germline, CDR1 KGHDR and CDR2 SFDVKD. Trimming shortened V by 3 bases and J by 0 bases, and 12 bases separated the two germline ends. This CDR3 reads CATSDPQGYSTDTQYF. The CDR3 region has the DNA TGTGCCACCAGTGATCCCCAGGGTTATAGCACAGATACGCAGTATTTT.

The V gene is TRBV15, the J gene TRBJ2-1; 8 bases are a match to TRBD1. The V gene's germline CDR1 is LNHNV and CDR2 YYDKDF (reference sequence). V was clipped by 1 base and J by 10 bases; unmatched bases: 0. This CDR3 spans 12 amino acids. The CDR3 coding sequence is TGTGCCACCAGCAGAGGGACAGGGGAGCAGTTCTTC. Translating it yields CATSRGTGEQFF.

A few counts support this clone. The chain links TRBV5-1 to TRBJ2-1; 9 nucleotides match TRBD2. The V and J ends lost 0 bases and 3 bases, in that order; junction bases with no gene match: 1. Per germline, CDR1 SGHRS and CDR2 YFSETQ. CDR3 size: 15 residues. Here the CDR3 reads CASSLVAGDYNEQFF. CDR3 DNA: TGCGCCAGCAGCTTGGTAGCGGGAGACTACAATGAGCAGTTCTTC.

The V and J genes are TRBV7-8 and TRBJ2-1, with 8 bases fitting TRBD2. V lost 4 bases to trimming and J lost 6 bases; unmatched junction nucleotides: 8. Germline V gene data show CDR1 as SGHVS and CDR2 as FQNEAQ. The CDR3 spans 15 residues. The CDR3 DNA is TGTGCCAGCAGCTCGACCGGGACTAGGGGCAATGAGCAGTTCTTC. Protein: CASSSTGTRGNEQFF.

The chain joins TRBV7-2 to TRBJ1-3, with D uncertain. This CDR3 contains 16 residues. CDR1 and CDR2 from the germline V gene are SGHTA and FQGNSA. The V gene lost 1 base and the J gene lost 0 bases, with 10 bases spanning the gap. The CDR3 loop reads CASSLGAGSSGNTIYF. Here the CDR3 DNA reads TGTGCCAGCAGCTTAGGGGCAGGATCCTCTGGAAACACCATATATTTT.

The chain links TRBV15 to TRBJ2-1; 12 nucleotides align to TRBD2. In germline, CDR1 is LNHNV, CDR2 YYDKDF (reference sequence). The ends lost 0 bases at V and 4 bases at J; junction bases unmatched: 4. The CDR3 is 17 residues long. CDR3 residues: CATSRDGTSGLYNEQFF. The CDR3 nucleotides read TGTGCCACCAGCAGAGATGGGACTAGCGGGTTGTACAATGAGCAGTTCTTC.

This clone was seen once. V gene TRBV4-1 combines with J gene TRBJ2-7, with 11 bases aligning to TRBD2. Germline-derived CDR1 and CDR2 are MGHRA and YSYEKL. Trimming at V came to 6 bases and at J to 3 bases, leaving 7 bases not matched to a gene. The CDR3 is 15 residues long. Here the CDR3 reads CASRSLLAGGYEQYF. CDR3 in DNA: TGCGCCAGCAGATCCCTGCTAGCGGGAGGCTACGAGCAGTACTTC.

The CDR3 sequence is CASNRDRNQPQHF. The CDR3 DNA follows: TGTGCCAGTAACAGGGACCGCAATCAGCCCCAGCATTTT. The chain couples TRBV19 to TRBJ1-5, with D possibly matching TRBD1 (6 bases). From germline, CDR1 is LNHDA and CDR2 SQIVND (reference sequence). This CDR3 contains 13 residues. Trimming took off 7 bases at V and 2 bases at J, with 9 bases between the two ends. The variable domain in full, completed from reference TRBV19 and TRBJ1-5, reads DGGITQSPKYLFRKEGQNVTLSCEQNLNHDAMYWYRQDPGQGLRLIYYSQIVNDFQKGDIAEGYSVSREKKESFPLTVTSAQKNPTAFYLCASNRDRNQPQHFGDGTRLSIL.

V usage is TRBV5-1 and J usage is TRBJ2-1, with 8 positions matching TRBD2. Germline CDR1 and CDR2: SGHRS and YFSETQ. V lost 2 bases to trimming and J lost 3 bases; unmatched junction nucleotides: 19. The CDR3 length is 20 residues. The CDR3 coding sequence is TGCGCCAGCAGCTTTTCCCTCGGGGGTAGCGGGGCCCTCTTCTACAATGAGCAGTTCTTC. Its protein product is CASSFSLGGSGALFYNEQFF.

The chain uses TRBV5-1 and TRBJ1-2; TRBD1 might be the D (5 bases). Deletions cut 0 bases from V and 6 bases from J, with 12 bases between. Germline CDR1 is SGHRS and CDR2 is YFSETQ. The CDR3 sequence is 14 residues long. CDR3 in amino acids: CASSLASGRHGYTF. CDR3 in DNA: TGCGCCAGCAGCTTGGCGTCAGGGAGGCATGGCTACACCTTC.

The CDR3 DNA reads TGCGCCAGCCTTCAGGGGGCAGGGATCACAGATACGCAGTATTTT. This encodes CASLQGAGITDTQYF. The gene calls are TRBV5-1 and TRBJ2-3, with 8 bases lining up with TRBD1. The germline CDR1 and CDR2 sequences are SGHRS and YFSETQ. The CDR3 length is 15 residues. V was pared by 7 bases and J by 2 bases, with 9 bases of the junction left unmatched.

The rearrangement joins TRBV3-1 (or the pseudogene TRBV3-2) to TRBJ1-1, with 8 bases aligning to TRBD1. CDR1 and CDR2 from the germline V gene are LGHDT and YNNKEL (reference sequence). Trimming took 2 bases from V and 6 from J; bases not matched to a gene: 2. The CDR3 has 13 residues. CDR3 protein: CASSQPTGAEAFF. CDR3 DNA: TGTGCCAGCAGCCAACCGACAGGGGCTGAAGCTTTCTTT.

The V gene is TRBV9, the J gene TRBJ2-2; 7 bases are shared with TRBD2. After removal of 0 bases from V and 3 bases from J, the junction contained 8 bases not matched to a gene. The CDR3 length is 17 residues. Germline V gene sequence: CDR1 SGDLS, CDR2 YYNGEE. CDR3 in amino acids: CASSVGQRGVYTGELFF. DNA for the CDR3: TGTGCCAGCAGCGTAGGGCAACGGGGGGTCTACACCGGGGAGCTGTTTTTT. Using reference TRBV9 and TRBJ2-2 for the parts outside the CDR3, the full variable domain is DSGVTQTPKHLITATGQRVTLRCSPRSGDLSVYWYQQSLDQGLQFLIQYYNGEERAKGNILERFSAQQFPDLHSELNLSSLELGDSALYFCASSVGQRGVYTGELFFGEGSRLTVL.

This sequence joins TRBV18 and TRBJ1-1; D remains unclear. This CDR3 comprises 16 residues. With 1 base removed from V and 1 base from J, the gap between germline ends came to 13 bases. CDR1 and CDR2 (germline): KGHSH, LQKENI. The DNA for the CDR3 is TGTGCCAGCTCACCACGTCTTACGGAGGCGAACACTGAAGCTTTCTTT. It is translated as CASSPRLTEANTEAFF.

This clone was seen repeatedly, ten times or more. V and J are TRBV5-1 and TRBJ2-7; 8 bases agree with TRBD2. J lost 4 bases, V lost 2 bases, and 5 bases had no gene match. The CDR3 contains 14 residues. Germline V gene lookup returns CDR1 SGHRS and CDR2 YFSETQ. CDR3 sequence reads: CASSFSGRAYEQYF. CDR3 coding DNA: TGCGCCAGCAGCTTTTCCGGGAGGGCTTACGAGCAGTACTTC.

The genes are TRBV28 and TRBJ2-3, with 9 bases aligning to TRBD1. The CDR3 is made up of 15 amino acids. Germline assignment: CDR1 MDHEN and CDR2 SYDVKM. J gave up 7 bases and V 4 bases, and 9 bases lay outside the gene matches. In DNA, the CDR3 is TGTGCCAGCAGTTCCGGGACAGGGCCCGCGAATACGCAGTATTTT. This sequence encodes CASSSGTGPANTQYF.

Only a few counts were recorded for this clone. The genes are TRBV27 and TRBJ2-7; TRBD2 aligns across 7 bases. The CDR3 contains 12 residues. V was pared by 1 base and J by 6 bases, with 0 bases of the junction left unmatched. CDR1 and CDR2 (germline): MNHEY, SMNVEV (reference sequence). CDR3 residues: CASSLWGGEQYF. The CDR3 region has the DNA TGTGCCAGCAGTTTATGGGGGGGCGAGCAGTACTTC.

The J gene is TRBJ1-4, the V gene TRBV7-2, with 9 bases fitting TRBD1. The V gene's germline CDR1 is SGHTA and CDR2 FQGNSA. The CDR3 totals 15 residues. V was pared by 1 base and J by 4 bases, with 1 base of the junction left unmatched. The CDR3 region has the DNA TGTGCCAGCAGCTTAGGGGACAGGGATAATGAAAAACTGTTTTTT. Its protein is CASSLGDRDNEKLFF.

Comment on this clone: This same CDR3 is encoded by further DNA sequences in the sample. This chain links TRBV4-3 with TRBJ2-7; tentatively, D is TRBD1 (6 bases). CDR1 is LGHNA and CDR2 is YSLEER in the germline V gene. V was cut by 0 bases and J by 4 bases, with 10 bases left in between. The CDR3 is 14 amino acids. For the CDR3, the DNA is TGCGCCAGCAGCCAAGATGGGACATCTTACGAGCAGTACTTC. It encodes CASSQDGTSYEQYF.

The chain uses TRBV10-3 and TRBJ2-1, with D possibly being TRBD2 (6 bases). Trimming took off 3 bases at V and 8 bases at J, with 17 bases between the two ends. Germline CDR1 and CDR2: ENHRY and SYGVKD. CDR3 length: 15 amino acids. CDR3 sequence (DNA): TGTGCCATCAGTGATTCGACTAGGGGTTGGGATGAGCAGTTCTTC. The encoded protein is CAISDSTRGWDEQFF.

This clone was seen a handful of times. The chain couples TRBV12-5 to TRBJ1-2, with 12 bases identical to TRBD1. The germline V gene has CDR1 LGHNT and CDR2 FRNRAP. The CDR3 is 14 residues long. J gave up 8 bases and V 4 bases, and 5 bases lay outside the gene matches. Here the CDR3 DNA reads TGTGCTAGTGGTTCTGGGACAGGGGGCGCGGGCTACACCTTC. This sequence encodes CASGSGTGGAGYTF.

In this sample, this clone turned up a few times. CDR3 DNA: TGTGCCAGCAGGTTCGGACTAGCGGGAGGGTACGAGCAGTACTTC. The encoded protein is CASRFGLAGGYEQYF. The V and J genes are TRBV27 and TRBJ2-7, with 15 bases aligning to TRBD2. After removal of 6 bases from V and 4 bases from J, the junction contained 4 bases not matched to a gene. The length of the CDR3 is 15 residues. Germline V CDR1 and CDR2: MNHEY, SMNVEV (reference sequence).

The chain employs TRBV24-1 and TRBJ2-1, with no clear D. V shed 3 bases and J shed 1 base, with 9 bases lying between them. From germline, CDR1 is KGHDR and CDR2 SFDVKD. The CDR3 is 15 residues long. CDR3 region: CATSDPAVSYNEQFF. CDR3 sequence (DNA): TGTGCCACCAGTGATCCGGCGGTTTCCTACAATGAGCAGTTCTTC.

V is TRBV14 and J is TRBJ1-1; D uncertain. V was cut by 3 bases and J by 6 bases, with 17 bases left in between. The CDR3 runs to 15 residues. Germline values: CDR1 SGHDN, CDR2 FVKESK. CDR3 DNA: TGTGCCAGCAGCCACCGGACTGGATTAAGATCTGAAGCTTTCTTT. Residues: CASSHRTGLRSEAFF. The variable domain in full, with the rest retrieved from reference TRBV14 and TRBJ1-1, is EAGVTQFPSHSVIEKGQTVTLRCDPISGHDNLYWYRRVMGKEIKFLLHFVKESKQDESGMPNNRFLAERTGGTYSTLKVQPAELEDSGVYFCASSHRTGLRSEAFFGQGTRLTVV.

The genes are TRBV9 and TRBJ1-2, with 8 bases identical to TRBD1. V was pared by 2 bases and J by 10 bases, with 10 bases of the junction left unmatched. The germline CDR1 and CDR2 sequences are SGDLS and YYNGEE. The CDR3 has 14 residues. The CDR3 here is CASSVPISGGDYTF. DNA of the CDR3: TGTGCCAGCAGCGTTCCCATATCAGGGGGCGACTACACCTTC.

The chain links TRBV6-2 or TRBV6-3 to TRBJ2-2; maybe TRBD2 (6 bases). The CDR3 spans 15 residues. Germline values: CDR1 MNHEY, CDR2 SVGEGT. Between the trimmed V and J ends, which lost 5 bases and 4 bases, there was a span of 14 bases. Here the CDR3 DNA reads TGTGCCAGCAGTCTCCCCGGGAGTGGCACCGGGGAGCTGTTTTTT. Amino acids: CASSLPGSGTGELFF.

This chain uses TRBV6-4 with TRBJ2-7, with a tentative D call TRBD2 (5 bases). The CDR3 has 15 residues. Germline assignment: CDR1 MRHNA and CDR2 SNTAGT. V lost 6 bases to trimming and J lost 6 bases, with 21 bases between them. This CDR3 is CASRIPVSVQSEQYF. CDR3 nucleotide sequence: TGTGCCAGCAGGATCCCGGTTAGCGTCCAAAGCGAGCAGTACTTC.